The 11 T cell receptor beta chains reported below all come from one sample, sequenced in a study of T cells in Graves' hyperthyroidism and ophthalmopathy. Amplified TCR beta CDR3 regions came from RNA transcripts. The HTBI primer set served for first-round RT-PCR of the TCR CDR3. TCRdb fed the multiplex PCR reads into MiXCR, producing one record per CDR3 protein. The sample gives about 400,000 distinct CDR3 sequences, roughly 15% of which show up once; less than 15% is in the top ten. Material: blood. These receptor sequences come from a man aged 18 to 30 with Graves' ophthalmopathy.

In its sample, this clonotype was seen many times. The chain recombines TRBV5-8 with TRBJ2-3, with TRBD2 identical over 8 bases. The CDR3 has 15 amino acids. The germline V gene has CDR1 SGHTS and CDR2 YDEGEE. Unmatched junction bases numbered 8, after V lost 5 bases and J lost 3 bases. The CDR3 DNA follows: TGTGCCAGCAGTCCCGTAGCGGGGAGGACAGATACGCAGTATTTT. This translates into CASSPVAGRTDTQYF.

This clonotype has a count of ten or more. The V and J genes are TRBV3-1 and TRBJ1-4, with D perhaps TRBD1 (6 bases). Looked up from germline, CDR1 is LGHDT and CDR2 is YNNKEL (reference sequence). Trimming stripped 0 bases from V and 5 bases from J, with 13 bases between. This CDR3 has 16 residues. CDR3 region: CASSQDPTGFNEKLFF. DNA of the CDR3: TGTGCCAGCAGCCAAGACCCAACAGGGTTCAATGAAAAACTGTTTTTT.

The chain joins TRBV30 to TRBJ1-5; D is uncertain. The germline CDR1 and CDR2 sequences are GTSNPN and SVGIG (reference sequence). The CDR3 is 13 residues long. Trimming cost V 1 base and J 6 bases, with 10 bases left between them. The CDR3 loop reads CAWSGNEGQPQHF. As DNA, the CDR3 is TGTGCCTGGAGTGGAAACGAGGGTCAGCCCCAGCATTTT.

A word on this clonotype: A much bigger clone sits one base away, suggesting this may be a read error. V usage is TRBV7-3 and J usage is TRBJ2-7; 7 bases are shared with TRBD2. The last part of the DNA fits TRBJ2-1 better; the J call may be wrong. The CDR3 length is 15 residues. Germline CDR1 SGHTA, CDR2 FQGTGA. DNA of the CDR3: TGTGCCAGCAGCTTATGGGGAGGGAGCTCCTACGAGCAGTTCTTC. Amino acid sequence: CASSLWGGSSYEQFF.

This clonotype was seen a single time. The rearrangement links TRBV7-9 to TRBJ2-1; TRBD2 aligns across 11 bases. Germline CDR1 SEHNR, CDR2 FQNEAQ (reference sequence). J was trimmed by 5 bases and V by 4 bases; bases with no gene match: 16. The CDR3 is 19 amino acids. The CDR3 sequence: CASSSIRASGRIRHNEQFF. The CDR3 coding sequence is TGTGCCAGCAGCTCGATCAGGGCTAGCGGGAGGATCCGTCACAATGAGCAGTTCTTC.

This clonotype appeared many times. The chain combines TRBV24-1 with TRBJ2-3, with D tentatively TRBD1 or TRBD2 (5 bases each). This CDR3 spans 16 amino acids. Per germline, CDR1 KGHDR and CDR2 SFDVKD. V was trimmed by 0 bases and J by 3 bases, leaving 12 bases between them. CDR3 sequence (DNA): TGTGCCACCAGTGATTTGGGGAGCCAGGGTACAGATACGCAGTATTTT. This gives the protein CATSDLGSQGTDTQYF.

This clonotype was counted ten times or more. CDR3 bases: TGTGCCAGCAGTGAACCCCGGACTAGCGGGAAATGGGACAATGAGCAGTTCTTC. This translates into CASSEPRTSGKWDNEQFF. The V and J genes are TRBV25-1 and TRBJ2-1; 12 nucleotides line up with TRBD2. V lost 2 bases, J lost 5 bases, and 10 bases stayed unmatched. Germline CDR1 and CDR2: MGHDK and SYGVNS. The CDR3 has 18 amino acids.

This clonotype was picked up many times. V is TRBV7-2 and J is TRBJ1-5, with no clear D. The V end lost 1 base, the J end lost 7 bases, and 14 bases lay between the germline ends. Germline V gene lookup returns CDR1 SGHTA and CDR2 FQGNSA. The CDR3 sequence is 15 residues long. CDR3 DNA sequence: TGTGCCAGCAGCTTAGGAGATAGGAGGGTGCAGCCCCAGCATTTT. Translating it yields CASSLGDRRVQPQHF.

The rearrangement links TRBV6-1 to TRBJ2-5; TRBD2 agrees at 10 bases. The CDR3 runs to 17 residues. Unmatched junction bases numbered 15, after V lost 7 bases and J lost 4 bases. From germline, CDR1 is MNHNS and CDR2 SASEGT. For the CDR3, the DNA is TGTGCCAGCATCGCTGGAGCGGGGGGGGGCCGGGGAGAGACCCAGTACTTC. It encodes CASIAGAGGGRGETQYF.

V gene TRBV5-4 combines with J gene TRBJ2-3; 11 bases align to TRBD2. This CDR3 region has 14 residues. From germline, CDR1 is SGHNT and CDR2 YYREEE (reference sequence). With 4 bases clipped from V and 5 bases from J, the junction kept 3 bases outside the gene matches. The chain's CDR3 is CASSGTSGQDTQYF. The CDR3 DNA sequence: TGTGCCAGCAGCGGGACTAGCGGTCAAGATACGCAGTATTTT. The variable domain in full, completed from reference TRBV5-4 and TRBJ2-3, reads ETGVTQSPTHLIKTRGQQVTLRCSSQSGHNTVSWYQQALGQGPQFIFQYYREEENGRGNFPPRFSGLQFPNYSSELNVNALELDDSALYLCASSGTSGQDTQYFGPGTRLTVL.

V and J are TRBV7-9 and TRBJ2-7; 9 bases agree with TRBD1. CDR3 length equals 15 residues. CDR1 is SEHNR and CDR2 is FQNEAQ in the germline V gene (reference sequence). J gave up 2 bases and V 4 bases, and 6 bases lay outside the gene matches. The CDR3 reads CASSSGTGLTYEQYF. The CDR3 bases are TGTGCCAGCAGCTCTGGGACAGGGTTGACCTACGAGCAGTACTTC.